A selection of T cell receptor beta chains follows, all from one sample in a study of CD8 T cells in ankylosing spondylitis. TCRdb independently ran MiXCR on the 5' RACE reads; one entry per CDR3 protein. Of over 25,000 distinct CDR3 sequences listed, over 12% are singletons. Sequenced input: blood. The receptors shown here come from a male donor with ankylosing spondylitis or in good health (not recorded which). Each CDR3 is given with its conserved first and last residue. A D gene is named only where the DNA matches it firmly. Clone sizes are given selectively: once, few, many, or a class where the clone is expanded.

J: TRBJ2-2; V: TRBV30; size: few; D: .; DNA: TGTGCCTGGAGTGCTGACAGGACCTCGAACACCGGGGAGCTGTTTTTT; CDR3: CAWSADRTSNTGELFF
J: TRBJ2-7; V: TRBV12-3/TRBV12-4; size: few; D: TRBD1; DNA: TGTGCCAGCGCAGGGGGCAGCTACGAGCAGTACTTC; CDR3: CASAGGSYEQYF
J: TRBJ2-2; V: TRBV29-1; size: .; D: .; DNA: TGCAGCGTCTTAGGGGGGACGAACACCGGGGAGCTGTTTTTT; CDR3: CSVLGGTNTGELFF
J: TRBJ2-1; V: TRBV7-2; size: .; D: TRBD2; DNA: TGTGCCAGCAGCCCAGCTGGGACTAGCGAATACAATGAGCAGTTCTTC; CDR3: CASSPAGTSEYNEQFF
J: TRBJ2-5; V: TRBV28; size: many; D: TRBD1; DNA: TGTGCCAGCACCGTCGGACAGGGAGAGACCCAGTACTTC; CDR3: CASTVGQGETQYF
J: TRBJ2-3; V: TRBV10-3; size: few; D: .; DNA: TGTGCCATCAGTGAGGAGGGGGGTCCCGGAGCAGATACGCAGTATTTT; CDR3: CAISEEGGPGADTQYF
J: TRBJ2-2; V: TRBV12-3/TRBV12-4; size: few; D: .; DNA: TGTGCCAGCCAAGGCGCGAACACCGGGGAGCTGTTTTTT; CDR3: CASQGANTGELFF
J: TRBJ2-5; V: TRBV5-4; size: .; D: .; DNA: TGTGCCAGCAGCTTGGGGGGACCGCAAGAGACCCAGTACTTC; CDR3: CASSLGGPQETQYF
J: TRBJ2-5; V: TRBV9; size: .; D: TRBD1; DNA: TGTGCCAGCAGCGGAGGGACAGGGGTTGGAGAGACCCAGTACTTC; CDR3: CASSGGTGVGETQYF
J: TRBJ2-1; V: TRBV2; size: .; D: TRBD2; DNA: TGTGCCAGCAGGGCTCCGGGACTAGGGTCCCCTAATGAGCAGTTCTTC; CDR3: CASRAPGLGSPNEQFF
J: TRBJ1-3; V: TRBV12-3/TRBV12-4; size: few; D: TRBD1; DNA: TGTGCCAGCAGTCCCAATCAGGGGGACTCTGGAAACACCATATATTTT; CDR3: CASSPNQGDSGNTIYF
J: TRBJ2-5; V: TRBV28; size: .; D: TRBD2; DNA: TGTGCCAGCAGTCCTAGCGGGGCCAACCAAGAGACCCAGTACTTC; CDR3: CASSPSGANQETQYF
J: TRBJ2-2; V: TRBV7-3; size: few; D: .; DNA: TGTGCCAGCAGCTTATTCGGGGGGCGCACCGGGGAGCTGTTTTTT; CDR3: CASSLFGGRTGELFF
J: TRBJ1-2; V: TRBV10-1; size: .; D: .; DNA: TGCGCCAGCAGGAGGGGAAAAGCCTACTATGGCTACACCTTC; CDR3: CASRRGKAYYGYTF
J: TRBJ2-7; V: TRBV28; size: .; D: .; DNA: TGTGCCAGCACCTCAAGGCCCGGCTCCGAGCAGTACTTC; CDR3: CASTSRPGSEQYF
J: TRBJ1-6; V: TRBV9; size: few; D: .; DNA: TGTGCCAGCAGCGTACAAGCTCGAAATTCACCCCTCCACTTT; CDR3: CASSVQARNSPLHF
J: TRBJ2-1; V: TRBV4-3; size: .; D: .; DNA: TGCGCCAGCAGCCAAGATCGGGGTGAGCAGTTCTTC; CDR3: CASSQDRGEQFF
J: TRBJ2-3; V: TRBV29-1; size: .; D: .; DNA: TGCAGCGCCGCCGGGACAACATTCACAGATACGCAGTATTTT; CDR3: CSAAGTTFTDTQYF
J: TRBJ2-7; V: TRBV10-3; size: .; D: TRBD2; DNA: TGTGCCATCAGCCGTAGCGGGAGGGCCGTTATCGAGCAGTACTTC; CDR3: CAISRSGRAVIEQYF
J: TRBJ2-2; V: TRBV20-1; size: few; D: .; DNA: TGCAGTGCATCACGCTCCGGGATTTCCGCCGGGGAGCTGTTTTTT; CDR3: CSASRSGISAGELFF
J: TRBJ2-5; V: TRBV29-1; size: few; D: .; DNA: TGCAGCGTTGAATATCCTAATCAAGAGACCCAGTACTTC; CDR3: CSVEYPNQETQYF
J: TRBJ2-1; V: TRBV7-2; size: .; D: .; DNA: TGTGCCAGCAGCTCAGGACCAAACAATGAGCAGTTCTTC; CDR3: CASSSGPNNEQFF
J: TRBJ2-3; V: TRBV11-2; size: many; D: .; DNA: TGTGCCAGCAGCTTCCGGAGGGGGGGTGTTACGCAGTATTTT; CDR3: CASSFRRGGVTQYF
J: TRBJ2-3; V: TRBV10-3; size: few; D: .; DNA: TGTGCCATCAGGGAAAATCAGTTTAGCACAGATACGCAGTATTTT; CDR3: CAIRENQFSTDTQYF
J: TRBJ1-4; V: TRBV28; size: .; D: .; DNA: TGTGCCAGCAAGGCTAATGAAAAACTGTTTTTT; CDR3: CASKANEKLFF
J: TRBJ1-1; V: TRBV9; size: .; D: .; DNA: TGTGCCAGCAGCCCCCAGCCCGCGAACACTGAAGCTTTCTTT; CDR3: CASSPQPANTEAFF
J: TRBJ2-5; V: TRBV9; size: .; D: TRBD2; DNA: TGTGCCAGCAGCGCCCGGGGGGGCCTGGAGACCCAGTACTTC; CDR3: CASSARGGLETQYF
J: TRBJ2-6; V: TRBV7-2; size: few; D: .; DNA: TGTGCCAGCAGCGTATCTGGGGCCAACGTCCTGACTTTC; CDR3: CASSVSGANVLTF
J: TRBJ2-3; V: TRBV12-3/TRBV12-4; size: few; D: TRBD2; DNA: TGTGCCAGCAGTTTGGGACTAGCGGGAGAAATGGGGCTTACAGATACGCAGTATTTT; CDR3: CASSLGLAGEMGLTDTQYF
J: TRBJ2-3; V: TRBV3-2; size: few; D: .; DNA: TGTGCCAGCCGGGACAGAGATACGCAGTATTTT; CDR3: CASRDRDTQYF
J: TRBJ2-6; V: TRBV29-1; size: few; D: TRBD1; DNA: TGCAGCGTCATTAGACAGGGGACTGGGGCCAACGTCCTGACTTTC; CDR3: CSVIRQGTGANVLTF
J: TRBJ2-3; V: TRBV7-2; size: .; D: TRBD2; DNA: TGTGCCAGCAGCTTAGCGCTGTCTAGCGGGAGAGAGCTGAAGGGCACAGATACGCAGTATTTT; CDR3: CASSLALSSGRELKGTDTQYF
J: TRBJ2-3; V: TRBV5-5; size: few; D: .; DNA: TGTGCCAGCAGCTTAGGAGGGATGGACACAGATACGCAGTATTTT; CDR3: CASSLGGMDTDTQYF
J: TRBJ2-1; V: TRBV7-2; size: many; D: TRBD2; DNA: TGTGCCAGCAGCTTAGCAGGCGCTAGCGGGAGCCCCTACAATGAGCAGTTCTTC; CDR3: CASSLAGASGSPYNEQFF
J: TRBJ2-5; V: TRBV5-1; size: .; D: TRBD1; DNA: TGCGCCAGCAGCTCGGGACAGCCATTCCAAGAGACCCAGTACTTC; CDR3: CASSSGQPFQETQYF
J: TRBJ2-1; V: TRBV29-1; size: .; D: TRBD2; DNA: TGCAGCGTTGCAACGCGGGAGGGGTTTTACAATGAGCAGTTCTTC; CDR3: CSVATREGFYNEQFF
J: TRBJ1-4; V: TRBV11-2; size: few; D: .; DNA: TGTGCCAGCAGCCAGACGGGGGGACATTCTAATGAAAAACTGTTTTTT; CDR3: CASSQTGGHSNEKLFF
J: TRBJ2-1; V: TRBV3-1; size: .; D: .; DNA: TGTGCCAGCAGCCCGCCGGGGAATGAGCAGTTCTTC; CDR3: CASSPPGNEQFF
J: TRBJ1-1; V: TRBV19; size: .; D: .; DNA: TGTGCCAGTAGTATTGGCAGGGCTTCAATGAACACTGAAGCTTTCTTT; CDR3: CASSIGRASMNTEAFF
J: TRBJ2-7; V: TRBV6-1; size: .; D: .; DNA: TGTGCCAGCAGGGCCGAAAAGCAGTACTTC; CDR3: CASRAEKQYF
J: TRBJ2-7; V: TRBV5-1; size: few; D: TRBD2; DNA: TGCGCCAGCAAAGGGACTAGCGGGAGGGCCTACGAGCAGTACTTC; CDR3: CASKGTSGRAYEQYF
J: TRBJ2-1; V: TRBV7-9; size: .; D: .; DNA: TGTGCCAGCAGCTTCAGACAGGAGGATGAGCAGTTCTTC; CDR3: CASSFRQEDEQFF
J: TRBJ2-7; V: TRBV27; size: few; D: .; DNA: TGTGCCAGTTGGGGCGGTTGGGAGCAGTACTTC; CDR3: CASWGGWEQYF
J: TRBJ2-3; V: TRBV7-9; size: .; D: .; DNA: TGTGCCAGCAGCTTGGACGGCAGCAGGGGCATTTTGGATACGCAGTATTTT; CDR3: CASSLDGSRGILDTQYF
J: TRBJ1-1; V: TRBV10-1; size: once; D: .; DNA: TGCGCCAGCAGTGAGTCAGAGATATCTGAAGCTTTCTTT; CDR3: CASSESEISEAFF
J: TRBJ2-2; V: TRBV28; size: .; D: .; DNA: TGTGCCAGCAAAGACCGGACTTTCTACACCGGGGAGCTGTTTTTT; CDR3: CASKDRTFYTGELFF
J: TRBJ2-7; V: TRBV27; size: .; D: .; DNA: TGTGCCAGCAGTTTCTCTTTAGCGGTTCCCGACGAGCAGTACTTC; CDR3: CASSFSLAVPDEQYF
J: TRBJ2-7; V: TRBV20-1; size: many; D: .; DNA: TGCAGTGCTAGGGGGGCTGGTGGGTACGAGCAGTACTTC; CDR3: CSARGAGGYEQYF
J: TRBJ1-3; V: TRBV12-3/TRBV12-4; size: .; D: .; DNA: TGTGCCAGCAGTCCCAGTCCAGGGCTAGGAAACACCATATATTTT; CDR3: CASSPSPGLGNTIYF
J: TRBJ1-4; V: TRBV29-1; size: few; D: .; DNA: TGCAGCGCTAAGGTGGGGGAAAAACTGTTTTTT; CDR3: CSAKVGEKLFF
J: TRBJ2-2; V: TRBV5-1; size: few; D: .; DNA: TGCGCCAGCAGCGACAGTTCGAACACCGGGGAGCTGTTTTTT; CDR3: CASSDSSNTGELFF